This TCR beta chain was obtained from a study of blood T cells in healthy people across ages. The second PCR ran about 6 to 12 cycles with a sample-barcoded 5' primer and J-beta primers. TCRdb fed the 5' RACE reads into MiXCR, producing one record per CDR3 protein. Seen here are approximately 810,000 distinct CDR3 sequences, around 34% observed once, and the top ten hold 10% to 15%. In regard to this clonotype: Its antigen remains unknown.

The donors, aged roughly 6 to 90, were healthy Caucasians from Russia. The study, taken as a whole, reports: Comparison with aged donors showed that long-lived donors had more naive CD4+ cells and higher diversity.

This receptor was taken from a young man in good health. Sample: blood.

CDR3 loop: CASSSNRLFSSNYGYTF. The CDR3 DNA reads TGTGCCAGCAGCTCCAACCGCTTATTCTCGTCTAACTATGGCTACACCTTC. V is TRBV9 and J is TRBJ1-2; D not certain. Trimming took off 4 bases at V and 0 bases at J, with 19 bases between the two ends. This CDR3 contains 17 residues. The germline V gene encodes CDR1 SGDLS and CDR2 YYNGEE.